The rows below give T cell receptor beta chains drawn from one sample of a study of blood T cells in healthy people across ages. TCRdb fed the 5' RACE reads into MiXCR, producing one record per CDR3 protein. The sample holds some 780,000 distinct CDR3 sequences, around three fifths seen once. The sample was blood. The origin of the receptors is a middle-aged man in good health. Both conserved end residues are part of each CDR3. A D gene is named only where the DNA matches it firmly. Expanded clones get a size class; other rows say once, few or many, or leave the size out.

>-|-|TRBJ1-1|TRBV12-3/TRBV12-4
CATTRSGLGTEAFF
TGTGCCACTACCCGCAGTGGCTTGGGCACTGAAGCTTTCTTT
>-|-|TRBJ2-5|TRBV21-1
CASTIQGAQETQYF
TGTGCCAGCACCATACAGGGGGCCCAGGAGACCCAGTACTTC
>TRBD1|-|TRBJ1-5|TRBV29-1
CSVRTGLQPQHF
TGCAGCGTTCGGACAGGGCTTCAGCCCCAGCATTTT
>-|-|TRBJ1-1|TRBV29-1
CSVALGGDGTEAFF
TGCAGCGTTGCCCTCGGGGGGGATGGCACTGAAGCTTTCTTT
>-|-|TRBJ2-4|TRBV6-1
CASSDRERDIQYF
TGTGCCAGCAGTGACAGGGAGAGGGACATTCAGTACTTC
>-|once|TRBJ2-3|TRBV25-1
CASSESLDGPSADTQYF
TGTGCCAGCAGTGAATCCCTGGACGGACCTAGCGCAGATACGCAGTATTTT
>-|few|TRBJ2-5|TRBV27
CASSLAQNGNQYF
TGTGCCAGCAGTTTAGCCCAGAATGGAAACCAGTACTTC
>-|-|TRBJ2-3|TRBV20-1
CSAVGSDTQYF
TGCAGTGCTGTCGGGTCAGATACGCAGTATTTT
>-|once|TRBJ1-4|TRBV5-1
CASSIDLEGKLFF
TGCGCCAGCAGCATCGACCTGGAGGGTAAACTGTTTTTT
>-|-|TRBJ2-1|TRBV4-2
CASSQTRAGGEQFF
TGTGCCAGCAGCCAAACTCGCGCTGGGGGTGAGCAGTTCTTC
>-|-|TRBJ1-5|TRBV6-6
CASSSGHNQHF
TGTGCCAGCAGTTCGGGACATAACCAGCATTTT
>-|-|TRBJ1-5|TRBV7-2
CASSPAAGAQPQHF
TGTGCCAGCAGCCCTGCTGCGGGGGCCCAGCCCCAGCATTTT
>TRBD1|-|TRBJ2-7|TRBV7-9
CASSSIPLFGQVNEQYF
TGTGCCAGCAGCTCCATACCCTTGTTCGGACAGGTCAACGAGCAGTACTTC
>-|few|TRBJ2-3|TRBV9
CASSVVGVSTDTQYF
TGTGCCAGCAGCGTAGTGGGCGTTAGCACAGATACGCAGTATTTT
>-|-|TRBJ1-2|TRBV20-1
CRGSGTNYGYTF
TGCAGGGGATCCGGGACTAACTATGGCTACACCTTC
>-|many|TRBJ2-1|TRBV29-1
CSVLRTTSNEQFF
TGCAGCGTCTTGCGGACTACGTCGAATGAGCAGTTCTTC
>-|-|TRBJ2-3|TRBV7-3
CASRSSGVSTDTQYF
TGTGCCAGCAGATCCTCGGGTGTTAGCACAGATACGCAGTATTTT
>-|-|TRBJ2-3|TRBV20-1
CSARTDFSSTDTQYF
TGCAGTGCTAGGACAGACTTTTCTAGCACAGATACGCAGTATTTT
>-|-|TRBJ2-1|TRBV7-2
CASSLVHRDSQFF
TGTGCCAGCAGCTTAGTACACCGGGACTCGCAGTTCTTC
>-|-|TRBJ2-5|TRBV6-2/TRBV6-3
CASSYSSSAIFQETQYF
TGTGCCAGCAGTTACTCGTCTAGCGCGATCTTCCAAGAGACCCAGTACTTC
>TRBD2|-|TRBJ2-1|TRBV4-3
CASSQRLAGTLGEQFF
TGCGCCAGCAGCCAGCGACTAGCGGGAACTCTCGGTGAGCAGTTCTTC
>TRBD1|few|TRBJ2-7|TRBV29-1
CSVVTGVYEQYF
TGCAGCGTTGTAACAGGGGTCTACGAGCAGTACTTC
>TRBD1|-|TRBJ1-5|TRBV12-3/TRBV12-4
CASRGQGTQPQHF
TGTGCCAGCAGGGGACAGGGCACTCAGCCCCAGCATTTT
>-|-|TRBJ1-4|TRBV6-6
CASSLGSGREKLFF
TGTGCCAGCAGTTTAGGGTCAGGGCGTGAAAAACTGTTTTTT
>-|-|TRBJ2-3|TRBV9
CASSVGPTADAQYF
TGTGCCAGCAGCGTAGGACCCACGGCAGATGCGCAGTATTTT
>TRBD1|-|TRBJ2-3|TRBV28
CASKGTGGGTQYF
TGTGCCAGCAAAGGGACAGGGGGCGGTACGCAGTATTTT
>-|-|TRBJ2-1|TRBV6-5
CASRGLSVPNEQFF
TGTGCCAGCAGGGGACTTAGCGTACCGAATGAGCAGTTCTTC
>-|-|TRBJ2-5|TRBV6-2/TRBV6-3
CASSRINQETQYF
TGTGCCAGCAGCCGGATTAACCAAGAGACCCAGTACTTC
>TRBD1|-|TRBJ2-7|TRBV5-1
CASSQYGTGPEGEQYF
TGCGCCAGCAGCCAATACGGGACAGGCCCTGAGGGTGAGCAGTACTTC
>-|-|TRBJ2-7|TRBV5-1
CASSLAGGEVDEQYF
TGCGCCAGCAGCTTGGCCGGCGGAGAGGTTGACGAGCAGTACTTC
>-|-|TRBJ2-4|TRBV28
CASSRAGGPGNIQYF
TGTGCCAGCAGTAGGGCCGGGGGGCCGGGAAACATTCAGTACTTC
>TRBD2|few|TRBJ2-3|TRBV27
CASSFLAAGTDTQYF
TGTGCCAGCAGTTTCCTAGCGGCCGGCACAGATACGCAGTATTTT
>-|few|TRBJ1-5|TRBV28
CASSLLLGRGSQPQHF
TGTGCCAGCAGTTTACTGTTGGGTCGGGGTTCTCAGCCCCAGCATTTT
>-|-|TRBJ2-1|TRBV9
CASSASLDRGEQFF
TGTGCCAGCAGCGCATCTCTGGATAGGGGGGAGCAGTTCTTC
>-|-|TRBJ2-1|TRBV7-6
CASSLVAGTWVEQFF
TGTGCCAGCAGTTTAGTGGCGGGAACCTGGGTTGAGCAGTTCTTC
>TRBD2|once|TRBJ2-1|TRBV11-2
CASSPALISASGINGEQFF
TGTGCCAGCAGCCCCGCCCTGATTTCGGCTAGCGGGATCAATGGTGAGCAGTTCTTC
>TRBD1|once|TRBJ2-7|TRBV27
CASRLAGTGAYEQYF
TGTGCCAGCAGGCTTGCGGGGACAGGGGCCTACGAGCAGTACTTC
>TRBD2|few|TRBJ2-1|TRBV27
CASIGTKGYNEQFF
TGTGCCAGCATCGGGACTAAGGGTTACAATGAGCAGTTCTTC
>-|-|TRBJ2-7|TRBV7-9
CASSPGHLGSYEQYF
TGTGCCAGCAGTCCGGGGCATCTGGGCTCCTACGAGCAGTACTTC
>-|-|TRBJ2-5|TRBV12-3/TRBV12-4
CASSFGGGAGETQYF
TGTGCCAGCAGTTTCGGAGGAGGGGCTGGAGAGACCCAGTACTTC
>TRBD2|-|TRBJ2-3|TRBV7-2
CASRINTGGHDTQYF
TGTGCCAGCAGGATAAATACGGGGGGGCATGATACGCAGTATTTT
>-|-|TRBJ1-6|TRBV15
CATSRDENSPLHF
TGTGCCACCAGCAGAGATGAGAACTCACCCCTCCACTTT
>-|few|TRBJ2-5|TRBV6-5
CASSYTGGAGETQYF
TGTGCCAGCAGTTATACGGGGGGCGCGGGAGAGACCCAGTACTTC
>-|once|TRBJ2-7|TRBV2
CASRYLLNYEQYF
TGTGCCAGCAGATACCTCCTGAACTACGAGCAGTACTTC
>-|-|TRBJ2-5|TRBV3-1
CASSQGRAPRETQYF
TGTGCCAGCAGCCAAGGGCGAGCCCCGAGAGAGACCCAGTACTTC
>-|few|TRBJ1-2|TRBV4-1
CASSHPGGAGAYTF
TGCGCCAGCAGCCACCCGGGAGGTGCCGGTGCCTACACCTTC
>-|-|TRBJ2-7|TRBV28
CASSFAWTGERSRGYEQYF
TGTGCCAGCAGTTTCGCGTGGACAGGAGAACGAAGTCGGGGGTACGAGCAGTACTTC
>TRBD1|-|TRBJ2-7|TRBV4-1
CASSQEGQGDEQYF
TGCGCCAGCAGCCAAGAAGGACAGGGGGACGAGCAGTACTTC
>TRBD2|-|TRBJ2-7|TRBV5-1
CASSSAGLEDNGQYF
TGCGCCAGCAGCTCGGCGGGACTAGAGGACAATGGGCAGTACTTC
>-|once|TRBJ2-3|TRBV20-1
CSANGPLGDTQYF
TGCAGTGCTAACGGCCCCCTTGGGGATACGCAGTATTTT
>-|-|TRBJ2-5|TRBV29-1
CSVEVGYQETQYF
TGCAGCGTTGAAGTCGGATACCAAGAGACCCAGTACTTC
>TRBD1|many|TRBJ1-2|TRBV25-1
CASRQTGTGGPNYGYTF
TGTGCCAGCAGACAAACCGGGACAGGGGGACCTAACTATGGCTACACCTTC
>TRBD1|-|TRBJ1-2|TRBV7-2
CASSSSGQGFGGYTF
TGTGCCAGCAGCTCCTCGGGACAGGGGTTTGGGGGCTACACCTTC
>-|-|TRBJ2-7|TRBV6-2/TRBV6-3
CASSVSRGDEQYF
TGTGCCAGCAGTGTGTCAAGGGGTGACGAGCAGTACTTC